What follows describes a single TCR beta chain. What it recognizes is unknown. This entry belongs to a study of cytomegalovirus exposure and HLA in healthy donors. Findings of the study overall: Specificity of a few CMV-associated chains for CMV antigens was verified in vitro. Apparent HLA restriction characterized most CMV-associated TCR beta chains in a later analysis.

It was with 60 Vbeta and 13 Jbeta primers that the PCR ran. Some clones are missing from TCRdb's copy, which holds only in-frame ones; the method was immunoSEQ multiplex PCR. The table has around 120,000 clones, about 83% seen once; the top ten hold around 5%. Sequenced material: PBMCs. This receptor was obtained from a female donor in good health and CMV-seropositive.

The CDR3 here is CASSLMATGELFF. The DNA of the CDR3 is TGTGCCAGCAGCTTAATGGCCACCGGGGAGCTGTTTTTT. The chain joins TRBV7-3 to TRBJ2-2; D is unresolved. CDR1 is SGHTA, CDR2 FQGTGA, per germline. This CDR3 comprises 13 residues. V was trimmed by 1 base and J by 4 bases, leaving 4 bases between them.